Listed below are T cell receptor beta chains from one sample, sequenced in a study of CD8+CD57+ T cells in acquired aplastic anemia. TCRdb re-derived calls from the reads in MiXCR, one entry per CDR3 protein. This sample has around 400,000 distinct CDR3 sequences, with about two thirds found just once. Sequencing was done on a sample of sorted CD4+, CD8+, or CD8+CD57+ T cells (not recorded which) from PBMCs. Every receptor here comes from a human donor in good health, serving as a control. The CDR3 runs from the conserved cysteine through the conserved F or W. A D gene is named only where the DNA matches it firmly. Some rows mark clone size as missing; the rest say once, few, many or name a class of expanded clone.

TRBV12-3/TRBV12-4	TRBD1	TRBJ1-1	.	CASSPWDREKAFF	TGTGCCAGCAGTCCTTGGGACAGGGAGAAAGCTTTCTTT
TRBV20-1	TRBD1	TRBJ1-5	many	CSATPGTGGFNSNQPQHF	TGCAGTGCAACTCCCGGGACAGGGGGATTCAATAGCAATCAGCCCCAGCATTTT
TRBV2	.	TRBJ1-6	.	CASSELDDSAPLHF	TGTGCCAGCAGTGAACTGGACGATAGTGCCCCCCTCCACTTC
TRBV19	TRBD1	TRBJ1-3	.	CASYPRGGQGAGNTIYF	TGTGCCAGCTACCCCCGTGGGGGACAGGGGGCTGGAAACACCATATATTTT
TRBV4-2	TRBD1	TRBJ1-3	.	CVSATQTGKYSGNTIYF	TGTGTCAGCGCAACCCAGACAGGGAAGTACTCTGGAAACACCATATATTTT
TRBV27	.	TRBJ2-2	many	CASSRNTGVRGELFF	TGTGCCAGCAGTCGCAACACCGGTGTAAGAGGGGAGCTGTTTTTT
TRBV29-1	TRBD1	TRBJ2-7	.	CSVAGTGPYEQYF	TGCAGCGTTGCCGGGACAGGGCCCTACGAGCAGTACTTC
TRBV15	TRBD1	TRBJ1-6	.	CATSRDRAGGAPLHF	TGTGCCACCAGCAGAGATCGTGCAGGGGGTGCACCCCTCCACTTT
TRBV6-1	.	TRBJ1-1	.	CASSEGWDPNTEAFF	TGTGCCAGCAGTGAGGGATGGGATCCGAACACTGAAGCTTTCTTT
TRBV7-9	TRBD2	TRBJ2-3	once	CASSFGTSGADTQYF	TGTGCCAGCAGCTTCGGGACTAGCGGTGCAGATACGCAGTATTTT
TRBV7-2	.	TRBJ1-6	.	CASSFSGYGSNIHF	TGTGCCAGCAGCTTTTCGGGTTACGGGTCAAACATCCACTTT
TRBV6-9	.	TRBJ2-7	.	CASSYTNEKYF	TGTGCCAGCAGTTATACGAACGAGAAGTACTTC
TRBV5-1	.	TRBJ2-4	.	CASSLEGLDIQYF	TGCGCCAGCAGCTTGGAGGGGCTGGACATTCAGTACTTC
TRBV7-8	.	TRBJ2-3	.	CASSSRVPDTQYF	TGTGCCAGCAGCTCAAGGGTTCCAGATACGCAGTATTTT
TRBV20-1	.	TRBJ1-2	.	CSAREGEGYTF	TGCAGTGCTAGGGAGGGGGAGGGCTACACCTTC
TRBV2	.	TRBJ2-2	.	CASSSVAGELFF	TGTGCCAGCAGCTCAGTCGCCGGGGAGCTGTTTTTT